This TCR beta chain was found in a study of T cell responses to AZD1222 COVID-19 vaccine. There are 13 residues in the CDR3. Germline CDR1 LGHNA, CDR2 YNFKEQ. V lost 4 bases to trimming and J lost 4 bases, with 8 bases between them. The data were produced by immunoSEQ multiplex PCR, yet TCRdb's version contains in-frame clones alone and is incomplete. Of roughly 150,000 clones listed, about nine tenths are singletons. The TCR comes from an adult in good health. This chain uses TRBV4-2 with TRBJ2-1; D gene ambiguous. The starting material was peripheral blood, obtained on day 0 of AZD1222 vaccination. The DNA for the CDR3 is TGTGCCAGCAGCCCAGTACAGTACAATGAGCAGTTCTTC. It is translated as CASSPVQYNEQFF.